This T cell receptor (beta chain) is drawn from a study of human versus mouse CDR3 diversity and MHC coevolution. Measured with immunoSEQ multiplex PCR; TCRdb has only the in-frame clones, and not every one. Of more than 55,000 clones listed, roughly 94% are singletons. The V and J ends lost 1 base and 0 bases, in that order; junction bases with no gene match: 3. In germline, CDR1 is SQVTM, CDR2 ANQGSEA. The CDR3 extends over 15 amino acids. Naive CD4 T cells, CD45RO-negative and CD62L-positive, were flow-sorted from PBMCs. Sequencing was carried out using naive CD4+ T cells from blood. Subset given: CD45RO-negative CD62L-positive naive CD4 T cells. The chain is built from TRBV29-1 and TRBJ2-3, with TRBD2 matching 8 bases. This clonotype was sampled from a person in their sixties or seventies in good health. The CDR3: CSVEVLAVSTDTQYF. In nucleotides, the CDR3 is TGCAGCGTTGAAGTACTAGCGGTTAGCACAGATACGCAGTATTTT.